The 15 T cell receptor beta chains below all came from one sample that was sequenced in a study of T cell responses to AZD1222 COVID-19 vaccine (dated by TCRdb to about 2021). The meaning of the sample's time point label: baseline before first vaccination. The library was obtained by the immunoSEQ multiplex PCR assay. TCRdb re-hosts the immuneACCESS table, in-frame sequences only. Its copies lack some clones; in the studies checked, an unresolved V gene accounts for under half of them, and the cause for the rest is not known. The sample table contains under 150,000 clones; only one count was recorded for approximately 90% of them. Around 5.5% of the sample comes from the top ten. Specimen: peripheral blood, collected on day 0 of AZD1222 vaccination. These receptors all come from an adult in good health.

The genes are TRBV10-3 and TRBJ2-5; 7 bases are a match to TRBD2. The V and J ends lost 3 bases and 5 bases, in that order; junction bases with no gene match: 12. Germline V gene data show CDR1 as ENHRY and CDR2 as SYGVKD. There are 16 residues in the CDR3. The CDR3 nucleotides read TGTGCCATCAGTGACCCCGGGCTAGCGGTGAGGGAGACCCAGTACTTC. Its protein is CAISDPGLAVRETQYF.

This chain joins TRBV19 and TRBJ1-5; TRBD1 is a possible D gene (5 bases). Germline V CDR1 and CDR2: LNHDA, SQIVND (reference sequence). The V end was cut by 6 bases, the J end by 3 bases, with 15 bases between. The CDR3 contains 15 residues. The CDR3 bases are TGTGCCAGTAGCCACCGGGACGGATACAATCAGCCCCAGCATTTT. Its translation is CASSHRDGYNQPQHF.

The chain links TRBV19 to TRBJ2-5, with 8 bases identical to TRBD2. V shed 5 bases, J shed 4 bases, and the junction held 12 bases outside the gene matches. This CDR3 region has 16 residues. Germline V lookup: CDR1 LNHDA, CDR2 SQIVND (reference sequence). For the CDR3, the DNA is TGTGCCAGTAGTTCCGGGACTAGTGGAGGGAGAGAGACCCAGTACTTC. Translating it yields CASSSGTSGGRETQYF.

This chain connects TRBV25-1 to TRBJ1-5, with unresolved D. The CDR3 totals 13 residues. V dropped 4 bases and J dropped 1 base, with 5 bases sitting between them. Germline V gene lookup returns CDR1 MGHDK and CDR2 SYGVNS. CDR3 protein: CASSGSSNQPQHF. The CDR3, as DNA: TGTGCCAGCAGTGGGAGCAGCAATCAGCCCCAGCATTTT.

The chain has TRBV5-1 and TRBJ2-5; 9 bases line up with TRBD1. The CDR3 runs 16 residues. Germline trimming cut 2 bases from V and 1 base from J; bases unmatched to any gene: 6. Germline CDR1 is SGHRS and CDR2 is YFSETQ. Here the CDR3 DNA reads TGCGCCAGCAGCTTCGGGACAGGGCAGCCCCAAGAGACCCAGTACTTC. The encoded protein is CASSFGTGQPQETQYF.

This chain uses TRBV10-3 with TRBJ2-5; D unclear. Trimming removed 6 bases at V and 7 bases at J, with 21 bases between. Per the germline V gene, CDR1 is ENHRY and CDR2 is SYGVKD. The CDR3 length is 15 residues. The CDR3 DNA is TGTGCCATCAGCAGCACAGACTCGGTCGGCAGGACCCAGTACTTC. Encoded protein: CAISSTDSVGRTQYF.

CDR3 DNA sequence: TGTGCCAGCAGTTACTCGGGAAGACAGAATGGCTACACCTTC. It yields the protein CASSYSGRQNGYTF. The J gene is TRBJ1-2, the V gene TRBV6-5; D may be TRBD1 (5 bases). V was clipped by 0 bases and J by 6 bases, with 11 bases between them. Germline V gene lookup returns CDR1 MNHEY and CDR2 SVGAGI. CDR3 length: 14 amino acids.

J is TRBJ2-1 and V is TRBV3-1 (or the pseudogene TRBV3-2); 8 bases fit TRBD2. CDR3 length: 14 amino acids. Trimming removed 0 bases from V and 9 bases from J; junction bases left unmatched: 4. The germline V gene encodes CDR1 LGHDT and CDR2 YNNKEL (reference sequence). The CDR3 region is CASSQEPGGSEQFF. In nucleotides, the CDR3 is TGTGCCAGCAGCCAAGAACCGGGGGGGAGTGAGCAGTTCTTC.

The gene calls are TRBV7-7 and TRBJ2-7, with 10 bases lining up with TRBD1. V trimming: 3 bases; J trimming: 3 bases; junction bases outside the gene matches: 2. Germline values: CDR1 SSHAT, CDR2 FNYEAQ (reference sequence). This CDR3 has 14 residues. The CDR3 spells CASSLGQGNYEQYF. In nucleotides, the CDR3 is TGTGCCAGCAGCTTGGGACAGGGGAACTACGAGCAGTACTTC.

The rearrangement uses TRBV5-1 and TRBJ2-7, with 11 bases lining up with TRBD2. The CDR3 sequence is 16 residues long. Per the germline V gene, CDR1 is SGHRS and CDR2 is YFSETQ. V lost 3 bases to trimming and J lost 3 bases; unmatched junction nucleotides: 8. The CDR3 loop is CASSSPSGRTVYEQYF. CDR3 DNA sequence: TGCGCCAGCAGCTCCCCTAGCGGGAGGACCGTCTACGAGCAGTACTTC.

About this clone itself: The junction and the germline gene differ at one end; a read error may be behind it. This chain joins TRBV7-7 and TRBJ2-1; D is possibly TRBD2 (7 bases). Germline loops: CDR1 SSHAT, CDR2 FNYEAQ (reference sequence). There are 15 residues in the CDR3. In DNA, the CDR3 is TGTGCTAGCAGTAAGACTAGCAGGGGCTACAATGAGCAGTTCTTC. This translates into CASSKTSRGYNEQFF.

Regarding this clone: At one boundary the junction diverges from the germline segment, which might be a read error. The V gene is TRBV7-9, the J gene TRBJ1-1, with D perhaps matching TRBD1 (6 bases). The CDR3 sequence is 12 residues long. Germline CDR1 is SEHNR and CDR2 is FQNEAQ (reference sequence). The CDR3 DNA reads TGTGCCGGCAGGGACATGAACACTGAAGCTTTCTTT. Translation: CAGRDMNTEAFF.

The rearrangement uses TRBV7-9 and TRBJ1-1, with 8 bases matching TRBD1. This CDR3 comprises 17 residues. The V gene's germline CDR1 is SEHNR and CDR2 FQNEAQ (reference sequence). With 5 bases clipped from V and 0 bases from J, the junction kept 11 bases outside the gene matches. CDR3 coding DNA: TGTGCCAGCAGCCCCAAGGCAGGGGGCAGGATGAACACTGAAGCTTTCTTT. Protein sequence: CASSPKAGGRMNTEAFF.

The chain joins TRBV6-5 to TRBJ2-1; weak D call: TRBD1 (5 bases). There are 14 residues in the CDR3. The germline CDR1 and CDR2 sequences are MNHEY and SVGAGI. The ends were cut back, 7 bases at V and 0 bases at J, with 10 bases in the middle. The CDR3, as DNA: TGTGCCAGCATGAGCACAGGCTCCTACAATGAGCAGTTCTTC. Its protein product is CASMSTGSYNEQFF.

The J gene is TRBJ1-1, the V gene TRBV7-6; 8 positions match TRBD1. The CDR3 runs to 15 residues. Germline CDR1 reads SGHVS; CDR2 reads FNYEAQ. V lost 2 bases and J lost 1; bases outside the gene matches: 3. As DNA, the CDR3 is TGTGCCAGCAGCTTAACAGGGGGAGGGAACACTGAAGCTTTCTTT. Protein sequence: CASSLTGGGNTEAFF.